A selection of T cell receptor beta chains follows, all from one sample in a study of blood T cell repertoires in COVID-19. Data came from immunoSEQ multiplex PCR; TCRdb stores just in-frame clones and leaves some out. The sample contains around 290,000 clones, 80% to 90% of which appear only once. The sample consisted of peripheral blood. The origin of the receptors is a woman aged 45-59 years who had recovered from COVID-19. The CDR3 runs from the conserved cysteine through the conserved F or W. Each record gives: J gene, CDR3 length, V gene, D gene, clone size, CDR3 DNA, CDR3 protein. The D gene is left open where the match is weak. Some rows mark clone size as missing; the rest say once, few, many or name a class of expanded clone.

TRBJ1-2 15 TRBV5-6 - - TGTGCCAGCAGCTTGGTGGGCAGGGTCGACTATGGCTACACCTTC CASSLVGRVDYGYTF
TRBJ1-2 12 TRBV30 - - TGTGCCTGGAGTGGCCGTAACGGTGGCTACACCTTC CAWSGRNGGYTF
TRBJ2-7 14 TRBV2 TRBD1 - TGTGCCAGCAGCGGACAGGCAGCTGAGTCCGAGCAGTACTTC CASSGQAAESEQYF
TRBJ2-1 11 TRBV18 - once TGTGCCAGCTCACCTTCTCATGAGCAGTTCTTC CASSPSHEQFF
TRBJ1-1 15 TRBV5-1 - once TGCGCCAGCAGCTGGCAACAGGGAACGAACACTGAAGCTTTCTTT CASSWQQGTNTEAFF
TRBJ1-2 20 TRBV28 TRBD1 - TGTGCCAGCCAGGGAATTAATATACATCCGGGACAGGGCGGGTACTATGGCTACACCTTC CASQGINIHPGQGGYYGYTF
TRBJ2-2 16 TRBV4-2 TRBD1 - TGTGCCAGCAGCCAAGTTCGGGGACAGGGGTCCGGGGAGCTGTTTTTT CASSQVRGQGSGELFF
TRBJ2-1 13 TRBV4-3 - - TGCGCCAGCAGCCCTCGACATCACAATGAGCAGTTCTTC CASSPRHHNEQFF
TRBJ2-2 16 TRBV28 - - TGTGCCAGCAGTTTACTCGGACAGAGAGGCACCGGGGAGCTGTTTTTT CASSLLGQRGTGELFF
TRBJ1-5 15 TRBV7-2 - - TGTGCCAGCAGCTTATTCGTCGCAGGGCATCAGCCCCAGCATTTT CASSLFVAGHQPQHF
TRBJ2-7 15 TRBV6-1 TRBD1 - TGTGCCAGCAGTGAAGAGGACAGGGTTCTCTACGAGCAGTACTTC CASSEEDRVLYEQYF
TRBJ1-2 17 TRBV3-1/TRBV3-2 - - TGTGCCAGCAGCCGACCCAGCTCGGGGGGGCGCGCCAATGGCTACACCTTC CASSRPSSGGRANGYTF
TRBJ2-2 13 TRBV2 - - TGTGCCAGCACCCTAGGCCATCCCGGGGAGCTGTTTTTT CASTLGHPGELFF
TRBJ2-2 14 TRBV6-4 - - TGTGCCAGCAGTATGTCCCAGAACACCGGGGAGCTGTTTTTT CASSMSQNTGELFF
TRBJ1-2 15 TRBV19 TRBD1 - TGTGCCAGTAGGACCGGGACAGGGGTCGACTATGGCTACACCTTC CASRTGTGVDYGYTF
TRBJ1-2 14 TRBV5-4 - few TGTGCCAGCAGCTTGGGAGGAGCTAACTATGGCTACACCTTC CASSLGGANYGYTF
TRBJ2-3 15 TRBV18 - - TGTGCCAGCTCACCGGCGGGAAGTCGAGGAGATACGCAGTATTTT CASSPAGSRGDTQYF
TRBJ1-2 15 TRBV28 TRBD1 - TGTGCCAGCAGTTCGCCCTTGGGACAGGGGGCTGGCTACACCTTC CASSSPLGQGAGYTF
TRBJ2-1 15 TRBV6-5 TRBD2 - TGTGCCAGCAGTTACTCGATTCTAGCGGGGGCCAAGCAGTTCTTC CASSYSILAGAKQFF
TRBJ1-2 15 TRBV29-1 TRBD1 - TGCAGCGTTGATCACGGACAGGGGGAACCCTATGGCTACACCTTC CSVDHGQGEPYGYTF
TRBJ2-5 16 TRBV7-7 TRBD2 - TGTGCCAGCAGCAAGACTAGCGGGGGGGCCAGGGAGACCCAGTACTTC CASSKTSGGARETQYF
TRBJ2-5 15 TRBV3-1/TRBV3-2 TRBD1 - TGTGCCAGCAGCCAAGGGGCCAGGGGGTTGGAGACCCAGTACTTC CASSQGARGLETQYF
TRBJ2-3 14 TRBV5-1 - few TGCGCCAGCAGCTTGTACAGGGTTTCAGATACGCAGTATTTT CASSLYRVSDTQYF
TRBJ2-7 13 TRBV29-1 TRBD2 - TGCAGCGCCTATGGTTGGCGGGAGGGCGAGCAGTACTTC CSAYGWREGEQYF
TRBJ1-6 14 TRBV2 - - TGTGCCAGCAGTCCCATAGGACTGAATTCACCCCTCCACTTT CASSPIGLNSPLHF
TRBJ1-6 14 TRBV7-2 TRBD1 once TGTGCCAGCAGCACAGGGGTTTTCTCCTCACCCCTCCACTTT CASSTGVFSSPLHF
TRBJ2-7 15 TRBV28 TRBD2 - TGTGCCAGCAGTCCCTCTCTAGCGGGATTATACGAGCAGTACTTC CASSPSLAGLYEQYF
TRBJ2-7 15 TRBV6-1 TRBD1 - TGTGCCAGCATTGAACGACAGGGGGCTCCCTACGAGCAGTACTTC CASIERQGAPYEQYF
TRBJ1-3 15 TRBV29-1 TRBD1 - TGCAGCGTTACAGGGGGTTCACTTTATGGAAACACCATATATTTT CSVTGGSLYGNTIYF
TRBJ2-5 17 TRBV19 - - TGTGCCAGTAGTACTTACGGGTTCGACCCCACGGAGAAGACCCAGTACTTC CASSTYGFDPTEKTQYF
TRBJ1-3 14 TRBV14 - - TGTGCCAGCAGCCAAGTAACAGCAGGAAACACCATATATTTT CASSQVTAGNTIYF
TRBJ2-7 14 TRBV5-1 TRBD1 - TGCGCCAGCAGCCCAGACAGGGCGGCGGGCGAGCAGTACTTC CASSPDRAAGEQYF
TRBJ2-7 15 TRBV6-1 - - TGTGCCAGCAGTGAAGCTCTGGGACCGGGAGACGAGCAGTACTTC CASSEALGPGDEQYF
TRBJ2-1 12 TRBV4-2 - - TGTGCCAGCAGCAAACTACCGAATGAGCAGTTCTTC CASSKLPNEQFF
TRBJ2-5 14 TRBV7-8 TRBD2 - TGTGCCAGCAGCTTTGTGAGCGGGGAAGAGACCCAGTACTTC CASSFVSGEETQYF
TRBJ2-1 17 TRBV21-1 - - TGTGCCAGCAGCAGCAAGATTTCAGGGGTTGTTTGCAATGAGCAGTTCTTC CASSSKISGVVCNEQFF
TRBJ1-4 16 TRBV7-9 TRBD1 - TGTGCCAGCAGCTCCGGGACAGGGGGTAAAAATGAAAAACTGTTTTTT CASSSGTGGKNEKLFF
TRBJ2-3 18 TRBV15 TRBD2 - TGTGCCACCAGCCCCGGGAGATCGAGCGGGGTAAACACAGATACGCAGTATTTT CATSPGRSSGVNTDTQYF
TRBJ2-2 20 TRBV5-1 TRBD2 - TGCGCCAGCAGCATCCCGGGACTAGCGGGAAGTTCCGCGAACACCGGGGAGCTGTTTTTT CASSIPGLAGSSANTGELFF
TRBJ2-1 16 TRBV5-1 - - TGCGCCAGCAGCCGAACCCCTACCGAGGGTTACAATGAGCAGTTCTTC CASSRTPTEGYNEQFF
TRBJ1-1 15 TRBV7-2 - - TGTGCCAGCAGCTTAAGTTTCGGGGGGCTGGGTGAAGCTTTCTTT CASSLSFGGLGEAFF
TRBJ1-1 16 TRBV15 TRBD1 - TGTGCCACCAGCAGAGGGGAGACAGGGGCGACCACTGAAGCTTTCTTT CATSRGETGATTEAFF
TRBJ1-3 15 TRBV3-1/TRBV3-2 - - TGTGCCAGCAGCCAAGGGCCGCACTCTGGAAACACCATATATTTT CASSQGPHSGNTIYF